This T cell receptor beta chain is drawn from a study of neoadjuvant anti-PD-1 for oral cavity cancer. Trimming took 4 bases from V and 4 from J; bases not matched to a gene: 7. The CDR3 consists of 15 residues. Per germline, CDR1 SGDLS and CDR2 YYNGEE. The table came from immunoSEQ multiplex PCR; TCRdb's copy has only in-frame clones and leaves some out. The table shows approximately 15,000 clones, with around 72% occurring only once. The rearrangement links TRBV9 to TRBJ1-5; 8 bases fit TRBD1. This TCR came from a person between 40 and 80 years old with oral cavity squamous cell carcinoma. The input for sequencing was PBMCs, taken before nivolumab (anti-PD-1) treatment. CDR3 loop: CASSPSGTGNQPQHF. The CDR3 DNA follows: TGTGCCAGCAGCCCGTCCGGGACAGGTAATCAGCCCCAGCATTTT.